One sample yielded the 16 T cell receptor beta chains listed below, sequenced in a study of blood T cells in healthy people across ages. The second PCR ran 7 to 11 cycles with a sample-barcoded 5' primer and J-beta primers. TCRdb re-called the 5' RACE reads with MiXCR, one entry per CDR3 protein. Here the sample spans around 500,000 distinct CDR3 sequences, less than 60% being singletons. Specimen: blood. The receptors come from a man at least 80 years old in good health.

This chain connects TRBV5-1 to TRBJ2-4, with 9 bases aligning to TRBD2. The J call may not be correct, given that the DNA end is closer to TRBJ2-7. CDR3 length: 15 residues. The germline V gene has CDR1 SGHRS and CDR2 YFSETQ. Written as DNA, the CDR3 is TGCGCCAGCAGCCTCGGGACTAGCATTTACTACGAGCAGTACTTC. Its protein is CASSLGTSIYYEQYF.

In this sample, this clonotype turned up many times. The rearrangement links TRBV2 to TRBJ2-1; 10 bases map to TRBD2. V dropped 5 bases and J dropped 8; count of bases not matched to a gene: 6. Germline V gene data show CDR1 as SNHLY and CDR2 as FYNNEI. This CDR3 has 14 residues. This CDR3 reads CASSTSGTSHEQFF. The CDR3 DNA is TGTGCCAGCAGTACTAGCGGGACCTCCCATGAGCAGTTCTTC.

V gene TRBV27 combines with J gene TRBJ2-7; D is unclear. CDR1 MNHEY and CDR2 SMNVEV come from the germline V gene (reference sequence). The CDR3 extends over 20 amino acids. Trimming cost V 5 bases and J 0 bases, with 29 bases left between them. CDR3 sequence: CASSPLGYGSLNRSSYEQYF. In DNA, the CDR3 is TGTGCCAGCAGTCCTCTTGGGTATGGCTCCCTTAACCGAAGCTCCTACGAGCAGTACTTC.

This chain connects TRBV2 to TRBJ2-1; 12 nucleotides align to TRBD2. Germline assignment: CDR1 SNHLY and CDR2 FYNNEI. The CDR3 sequence is 15 residues long. The V gene end was trimmed by 5 bases and the J gene end by 6 bases; junction bases not matched to a gene: 5. The CDR3 DNA reads as TGTGCCAGCAGTATGGGACTAGCGGGTTCCAATGAGCAGTTCTTC. Protein sequence: CASSMGLAGSNEQFF.

Concerning this clonotype itself: Compared with germline, one end of the junction differs, possibly owing to a read error. The gene calls are TRBV20-1 and TRBJ2-1, with 12 bases identical to TRBD2. The CDR3 covers 13 residues. CDR1 and CDR2 from the germline V gene are DFQATT and SNEGSKA (reference sequence). CDR3 amino acids: CSAAPRLAGELFF. The CDR3 DNA is TGCAGTGCGGCACCTCGACTAGCGGGGGAGCTGTTCTTC.

For this clonotype: Possible read error: a much larger clone is one base away. This rearrangement joins TRBV12-3 or TRBV12-4 to TRBJ2-3, with 13 bases identical to TRBD2. Trimming removed 6 bases from V and 4 bases from J; junction bases left unmatched: 7. The CDR3 extends over 16 amino acids. Written as DNA, the CDR3 is TGTGCCAGCAGGTGTCCACTAGCGGGGGGGCCAGATACGCAGTATTTT. Encoded protein: CASRCPLAGGPDTQYF.

This clonotype showed up just a few times. The chain links TRBV13 to TRBJ1-2; possibly TRBD1 for D (6 bases). V was shortened by 4 bases and J by 8 bases, with 14 bases between the two germline ends. The CDR3 is 13 residues long. From germline, CDR1 is PRHDT and CDR2 FYEKMQ (reference sequence). The CDR3 nucleotides read TGTGCCAGCAGCTCAAACAGGGTTCAAGGCTACACCTTC. Its protein is CASSSNRVQGYTF.

This clonotype was observed once. This may come from a read error, since a much larger clone is one base off. The chain is built from TRBV7-9 and TRBJ2-7; unclear D gene. CDR1 is SEHNR and CDR2 is FQNEAQ in the germline V gene (reference sequence). Trimming stripped 5 bases from V and 0 bases from J, with 11 bases between. The CDR3 runs 14 residues. DNA of the CDR3: TGTGCCAGCAGCCGCACTCGTATCTCCTACGAGCAGTACTTC. Translating it yields CASSRTRISYEQYF. The full variable domain, rest sourced from reference TRBV7-9 and TRBJ2-7, is DTGVSQNPRHKITKRGQNVTFRCDPISEHNRLYWYRQTLGQGPEFLTYFQNEAQLEKSRLLSDRFSAERPKGSFSTLEIQRTEQGDSAMYLCASSRTRISYEQYFGPGTRLTVT.

Here the CDR3 DNA reads TGTGCCAGCCCGCAGGGGTTGGTGACAGATACGCAGTATTTT. This encodes CASPQGLVTDTQYF. J is TRBJ2-3 and V is TRBV7-9; a possible D gene is TRBD1 (6 bases). CDR3 size: 14 residues. Trimming stripped 8 bases from V and 3 bases from J, with 15 bases between. Germline V gene sequence: CDR1 SEHNR, CDR2 FQNEAQ (reference sequence).

As for this clonotype: An end of the junction does not agree with germline; a read error may underlie this. V and J are TRBV7-9 and TRBJ1-4; TRBD1 matches 7 bases. Germline V gene sequence: CDR1 SEHNR, CDR2 FQNEAQ (reference sequence). The CDR3 is 15 amino acids. CDR3 sequence: CTSSSDRATNEKLFF. The CDR3 DNA sequence: TGTACCAGCAGCTCCGACAGGGCTACTAATGAAAAACTGTTTTTT.

The chain joins TRBV11-3 to TRBJ2-5, with D possibly TRBD1 on 6 matching bases. Germline CDR1 reads SGHNT; CDR2 reads YENEEA. This CDR3 spans 14 amino acids. V lost 5 bases and J 0 bases, leaving 10 bases between the germline ends. CDR3: CASSLGHDQETQYF. CDR3 in DNA: TGTGCCAGCAGCCTGGGACACGACCAAGAGACCCAGTACTTC.

The gene calls are TRBV7-2 and TRBJ1-2; D call uncertain. The CDR3 is made up of 11 amino acids. Germline assignment: CDR1 SGHTA and CDR2 FQGNSA. Trimming shortened V by 11 bases and J by 4 bases, and 11 bases separated the two germline ends. The CDR3 spells CALEEGYGYTF. CDR3 coding DNA: TGTGCCTTAGAAGAGGGCTATGGCTACACCTTC.

V is TRBV27 and J is TRBJ2-7, with 9 bases that match TRBD1. The CDR3 runs 16 residues. Germline values: CDR1 MNHEY, CDR2 SMNVEV (reference sequence). V dropped 4 bases and J dropped 0; count of bases not matched to a gene: 7. The CDR3 DNA reads as TGTGCCAGCAGTTGGACCGGGACAGGGAGCTCCTACGAGCAGTACTTC. Residues: CASSWTGTGSSYEQYF.

The CDR3 nucleotides are TGTGCCAGCAGCTCACAGGGACGGGTGGCCAAAAACATTCAGTACTTC. Its translation: CASSSQGRVAKNIQYF. This chain links TRBV6-1 with TRBJ2-4, with a possible D match to TRBD1 (6 bases). The CDR3 is made up of 16 amino acids. V lost 6 bases and J lost 1, with 16 bases in between. Germline-derived CDR1 and CDR2 are MNHNS and SASEGT.

The CDR3 DNA is TGTGCCAGCAGCTTAGATGCGGTTTGGACCCTCCACTTT. It yields the protein CASSLDAVWTLHF. The chain couples TRBV7-2 to TRBJ1-6; D call uncertain. The CDR3 loop spans 13 amino acids. Trimming pared 1 base from V and 14 bases from J, leaving 12 bases between. Germline-derived CDR1 and CDR2 are SGHTA and FQGNSA.

This clonotype was found once. The CDR3 reads CASSHQLTGGRAYEQYF. CDR3 DNA sequence: TGCGCCAGCAGCCATCAACTTACAGGGGGCAGGGCCTACGAGCAGTACTTC. This chain connects TRBV4-1 to TRBJ2-4; 9 nucleotides match TRBD1. The J call may be faulty, since TRBJ2-7 better matches the DNA end. CDR1 and CDR2 from the germline V gene are MGHRA and YSYEKL. There are 17 residues in the CDR3.